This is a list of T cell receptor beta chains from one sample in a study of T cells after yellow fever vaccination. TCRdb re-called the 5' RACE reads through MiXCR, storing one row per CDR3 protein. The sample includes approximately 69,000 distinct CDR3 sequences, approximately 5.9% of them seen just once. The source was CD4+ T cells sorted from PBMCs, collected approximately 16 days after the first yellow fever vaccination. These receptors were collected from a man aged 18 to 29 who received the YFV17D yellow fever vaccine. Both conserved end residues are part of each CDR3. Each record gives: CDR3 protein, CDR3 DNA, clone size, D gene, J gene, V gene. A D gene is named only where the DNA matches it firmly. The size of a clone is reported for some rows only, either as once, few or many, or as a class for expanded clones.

CDR3: CASSRTGAIETQYF
DNA: TGTGCCAGCAGCCGTACAGGGGCCATAGAGACCCAGTACTTC
size: many
D: TRBD1
J: TRBJ2-5
V: TRBV28

CDR3: CASSPGGRNQPQHF
DNA: TGTGCCAGTAGTCCGGGGGGGCGGAATCAGCCCCAGCATTTT
size: many
D: .
J: TRBJ1-5
V: TRBV19

CDR3: CATSDPRQGGETQYF
DNA: TGTGCCACCAGTGATCCGCGACAGGGTGGGGAGACCCAGTACTTC
size: many
D: TRBD1
J: TRBJ2-5
V: TRBV24-1

CDR3: CASRTGVVAETQYF
DNA: TGTGCCAGCCGTACAGGGGTAGTAGCAGAGACCCAGTACTTC
size: many
D: TRBD1
J: TRBJ2-5
V: TRBV12-3/TRBV12-4

CDR3: CASSFTAKETQYF
DNA: TGTGCCAGCAGTTTTACAGCGAAAGAGACCCAGTACTTC
size: many
D: .
J: TRBJ2-5
V: TRBV6-2/TRBV6-3

CDR3: CASSLVPTPDTGELFF
DNA: TGCGCCAGCAGCTTGGTACCAACTCCGGACACCGGGGAGCTGTTTTTT
size: many
D: .
J: TRBJ2-2
V: TRBV5-1

CDR3: CASSPQTGFDGYTF
DNA: TGTGCCAGCTCACCCCAAACAGGGTTCGATGGCTACACCTTC
size: many
D: .
J: TRBJ1-2
V: TRBV18

CDR3: CSARWGSQETQYF
DNA: TGCAGTGCTAGATGGGGGAGCCAAGAGACCCAGTACTTC
size: many
D: .
J: TRBJ2-5
V: TRBV20-1

CDR3: CASSQGPESDTQYF
DNA: TGCGCCAGCAGCCAAGGTCCAGAATCAGATACGCAGTATTTT
size: many
D: .
J: TRBJ2-3
V: TRBV4-1

CDR3: CASSYPATGDGGYTF
DNA: TGTGCCAGCAGTTACCCCGCGACAGGGGATGGGGGCTACACCTTC
size: many
D: TRBD1
J: TRBJ1-2
V: TRBV6-5

CDR3: CASSQGTGGNEQFF
DNA: TGCGCCAGCAGCCAAGGGACAGGGGGCAATGAGCAGTTCTTC
size: many
D: TRBD1
J: TRBJ2-1
V: TRBV4-3

CDR3: CASSYPARLNQPQHF
DNA: TGTGCCAGCAGTTACCCTGCCCGTCTTAATCAGCCCCAGCATTTT
size: many
D: .
J: TRBJ1-5
V: TRBV2

CDR3: CASSPDRVGHEQYF
DNA: TGTGCCAGCTCACCTGACAGGGTAGGCCACGAGCAGTACTTC
size: many
D: TRBD1
J: TRBJ2-7
V: TRBV18

CDR3: CASVSGAGTNTEAFF
DNA: TGTGCCAGCGTATCTGGGGCAGGGACGAACACTGAAGCTTTCTTT
size: few
D: .
J: TRBJ1-1
V: TRBV28

CDR3: CSARPRAGPSTDTQYF
DNA: TGCAGTGCTAGACCCCGGGCGGGACCGAGCACAGATACGCAGTATTTT
size: .
D: .
J: TRBJ2-3
V: TRBV20-1

CDR3: CASNLGTDNEKLFF
DNA: TGTGCCAGCAACCTCGGGACAGACAATGAAAAACTGTTTTTT
size: many
D: TRBD1
J: TRBJ1-4
V: TRBV12-3/TRBV12-4

CDR3: CASISSYNEQFF
DNA: TGTGCCTCAATAAGCTCCTACAATGAGCAGTTCTTC
size: many
D: .
J: TRBJ2-1
V: TRBV10-3

CDR3: CASSLDRGTHTGELFF
DNA: TGTGCCAGCAGCCTGGACAGGGGGACGCACACCGGGGAGCTGTTTTTT
size: many
D: TRBD1
J: TRBJ2-2
V: TRBV5-6